The 24 T cell receptor beta chains reported below all come from one sample, sequenced in a study of T cell responses to AZD1222 COVID-19 vaccine. Here immunoSEQ multiplex PCR was the method, and the copy in TCRdb shows in-frame clones only, minus some. The sample lists 150,000 to 200,000 clones; roughly 92% were seen once. The sequencing here drew on peripheral blood, taken 28 days after the second AZD1222 dose. These receptors all stem from an adult who received the AZD1222 COVID-19 vaccine.

The table lists this clone with a few counts. The genes are TRBV29-1 and TRBJ2-2; D gene unclear. Trimming stripped 1 base from V and 7 bases from J, with 10 bases between. Germline values: CDR1 SQVTM, CDR2 ANQGSEA. CDR3 length: 13 amino acids. This CDR3 is CSVEASRNGELFF. The CDR3 DNA is TGCAGCGTTGAAGCAAGTAGAAACGGGGAGCTGTTTTTT.

This chain connects TRBV20-1 to TRBJ2-1; D gene unclear. Trimming shortened V by 4 bases and J by 8 bases, and 9 bases separated the two germline ends. This CDR3 has 11 residues. From germline, CDR1 is DFQATT and CDR2 SNEGSKA (reference sequence). CDR3 amino acids: CSATDRDEQFF. In DNA, the CDR3 is TGCAGTGCTACCGATAGAGATGAGCAGTTCTTC.

This rearrangement joins TRBV19 to TRBJ2-1; D uncertain. The CDR3 runs to 13 residues. Trimming pared 1 base from V and 9 bases from J, leaving 10 bases between. CDR1 LNHDA and CDR2 SQIVND come from the germline V gene (reference sequence). CDR3 region: CASSIGPRAEQFF. CDR3 in DNA: TGTGCCAGTAGTATAGGACCCCGAGCTGAGCAGTTCTTC.

The chain carries TRBV2 and TRBJ2-1; D gene ambiguous. CDR3 length: 12 residues. The V gene's germline CDR1 is SNHLY and CDR2 FYNNEI. V lost 2 bases and J lost 6, with 5 bases in between. The DNA for the CDR3 is TGTGCCAGCAGTGAAATTAGCAATGAGCAGTTCTTC. Translation: CASSEISNEQFF.

The rearrangement links TRBV7-9 to TRBJ2-7, with TRBD2 identical over 12 bases. The CDR3 totals 15 residues. Per germline, CDR1 SEHNR and CDR2 FQNEAQ (reference sequence). V lost 4 bases, J lost 6 bases, and 7 bases stayed unmatched. CDR3 in amino acids: CASSYRLAGVAEQYF. CDR3 DNA sequence: TGTGCCAGCAGCTACCGACTAGCGGGAGTAGCCGAGCAGTACTTC.

This chain uses TRBV10-2 with TRBJ2-7, with 7 bases matching TRBD1. V shed 8 bases and J 0 bases; nucleotides not matched to a gene: 7. CDR1 WSHSY and CDR2 SAAADI come from the germline V gene. This CDR3 has 14 amino acids. CDR3 in amino acids: CASGEGALSYEQYF. CDR3 bases: TGCGCCAGCGGCGAGGGGGCCCTCTCCTACGAGCAGTACTTC.

The rearrangement joins TRBV18 to TRBJ2-3; 9 bases line up with TRBD1. This CDR3 has 14 residues. In germline, CDR1 is KGHSH, CDR2 LQKENI. The ends lost 3 bases at V and 6 bases at J; junction bases unmatched: 4. CDR3 amino acids: CASSPGTGYDTQYF. The CDR3 DNA reads TGTGCCAGCTCACCCGGGACAGGGTATGATACGCAGTATTTT.

The V gene is TRBV6-4, the J gene TRBJ1-6; 8 bases agree with TRBD1. This CDR3 region has 14 residues. V dropped 5 bases and J dropped 6; count of bases not matched to a gene: 3. Germline CDR1 is MRHNA and CDR2 is SNTAGT. The CDR3 DNA reads as TGTGCCAGCAGTCCGACAGGGGTTAATTCACCCCTCCACTTT. This translates into CASSPTGVNSPLHF.

This clone was seen a single time. CDR3 in amino acids: CASSIGLAGAEQFF. DNA of the CDR3: TGTGCCAGCAGCATAGGACTAGCGGGAGCTGAGCAGTTCTTC. The V call is TRBV6-2 or TRBV6-3, the J call TRBJ2-1; 13 positions match TRBD2. The CDR3 extends over 14 amino acids. Germline lookup yields CDR1 MNHEY and CDR2 SVGEGT. V was pared by 6 bases and J by 9 bases, with 5 bases of the junction left unmatched.

J is TRBJ1-5 and V is TRBV3-1 (or the pseudogene TRBV3-2); D not certain. Germline CDR1 is LGHDT and CDR2 is YNNKEL (reference sequence). The CDR3 contains 13 residues. The V and J ends lost 8 bases and 6 bases respectively, with 14 bases between them. The CDR3 reads CASSTGPSQPQHF. The CDR3 DNA sequence: TGTGCCAGCTCCACGGGCCCAAGTCAGCCCCAGCATTTT.

The V call is TRBV6-2 or TRBV6-3, the J call TRBJ2-7; possible D gene TRBD2, 5 bases. The ends were cut back, 6 bases at V and 2 bases at J, with 14 bases in the middle. The CDR3 spans 14 residues. CDR1 is MNHEY, CDR2 SVGEGT, per germline. The CDR3: CASSLPAETYEQYF. The CDR3 nucleotides are TGTGCCAGCAGCCTCCCAGCGGAGACCTACGAGCAGTACTTC.

The V and J genes are TRBV4-1 and TRBJ2-1; tentative D call: TRBD1 (6 bases). This CDR3 has 18 residues. In germline, CDR1 is MGHRA, CDR2 YSYEKL. Deletions cut 2 bases from V and 8 bases from J, with 25 bases between. CDR3 residues: CASSQTPLTGVVVYEQFF. The DNA for the CDR3 is TGCGCCAGCAGCCAAACCCCCTTGACAGGAGTTGTCGTCTATGAGCAGTTCTTC.

This clone came up once. The chain employs TRBV19 and TRBJ2-7; 9 bases agree with TRBD1. The germline V gene encodes CDR1 LNHDA and CDR2 SQIVND (reference sequence). The CDR3 runs 15 residues. The V and J ends lost 0 bases and 3 bases, in that order; junction bases with no gene match: 3. The CDR3, as DNA: TGTGCCAGTAGTATAGATCAGACAGGGGGCTACGAGCAGTACTTC. Protein product: CASSIDQTGGYEQYF.

The genes are TRBV28 and TRBJ2-5; tentatively, D is TRBD1 (6 bases). The V end was cut by 1 base, the J end by 5 bases, with 8 bases between. The V gene's germline CDR1 is MDHEN and CDR2 SYDVKM. The CDR3 contains 13 residues. CDR3 sequence reads: CASSLYRVETQYF. In nucleotides, the CDR3 is TGTGCCAGCAGTTTATACAGGGTGGAGACCCAGTACTTC. Full variable domain (remainder filled in from reference TRBV28 and TRBJ2-5): DVKVTQSSRYLVKRTGEKVFLECVQDMDHENMFWYRQDPGLGLRLIYFSYDVKMKEKGDIPEGYSVSREKKERFSLILESASTNQTSMYLCASSLYRVETQYFGPGTRLLVL.

With regard to this clone: Germline and junction disagree at one end, which may indicate a read error. This sequence joins TRBV11-2 and TRBJ2-7, with 7 nucleotides matching TRBD1. From germline, CDR1 is SGHAT and CDR2 FQNNGV. This CDR3 spans 12 amino acids. In nucleotides, the CDR3 is TGTGCCAGCAGCCACGGACAGGACCACCTGAGCTTC. Translated: CASSHGQDHLSF.

The chain uses TRBV14 and TRBJ2-7; 12 nucleotides align to TRBD2. Per germline, CDR1 SGHDN and CDR2 FVKESK. CDR3 size: 14 residues. V was pared by 5 bases and J by 6 bases, with 5 bases of the junction left unmatched. The DNA for the CDR3 is TGTGCCAGCAGCAGGACTAGCGGGACCCCCGAGCAGTACTTC. Its protein product is CASSRTSGTPEQYF.

The CDR3: CASSHGTQGRNTIYF. In DNA form, the CDR3 reads TGTGCCAGCAGCCACGGGACCCAGGGAAGAAACACCATATATTTT. The chain couples TRBV7-9 to TRBJ1-3, with a weak D call TRBD1 (5 bases). Germline V gene data show CDR1 as SEHNR and CDR2 as FQNEAQ (reference sequence). CDR3 length equals 15 residues. The V end was cut by 5 bases, the J end by 5 bases, with 16 bases between. The complete variable domain, with remaining parts taken from reference TRBV7-9 and TRBJ1-3, reads DTGVSQNPRHKITKRGQNVTFRCDPISEHNRLYWYRQTLGQGPEFLTYFQNEAQLEKSRLLSDRFSAERPKGSFSTLEIQRTEQGDSAMYLCASSHGTQGRNTIYFGEGSWLTVV.

The CDR3 reads CATSGTQHSGNTIYF. In DNA, the CDR3 is TGTGCCACCAGCGGGACACAGCACTCTGGAAACACCATATATTTT. J is TRBJ1-3 and V is TRBV15, with D possibly TRBD1 on 6 matching bases. The CDR3 has 15 amino acids. Germline lookup yields CDR1 LNHNV and CDR2 YYDKDF (reference sequence). V was clipped by 5 bases and J by 0 bases, with 11 bases between them.

This chain uses TRBV5-1 with TRBJ2-1, with 8 bases fitting TRBD2. After removal of 0 bases from V and 1 base from J, the junction contained 3 bases not matched to a gene. Germline V gives CDR1 SGHRS, CDR2 YFSETQ. The CDR3 loop spans 16 amino acids. In nucleotides, the CDR3 is TGCGCCAGCAGCTTGGCGTCTAGCGGGTCCTACAATGAGCAGTTCTTC. Translated, it gives CASSLASSGSYNEQFF.

The V and J genes are TRBV4-1 and TRBJ2-7; D may be TRBD2 (5 bases). The CDR3 extends over 18 amino acids. Trimming removed 0 bases from V and 2 bases from J, with 20 bases in between. CDR1 and CDR2 (germline): MGHRA, YSYEKL. The CDR3 loop is CASSQDRWERRPTYEQYF. The CDR3 DNA follows: TGCGCCAGCAGCCAAGATCGTTGGGAGAGGAGACCAACCTACGAGCAGTACTTC.

J is TRBJ2-2 and V is TRBV4-2; TRBD2 agrees at 7 bases. V lost 0 bases and J lost 6; bases outside the gene matches: 10. The CDR3 covers 17 residues. Germline-derived CDR1 and CDR2 are LGHNA and YNFKEQ. The chain's CDR3 is CASSQDQAGALPGELFF. CDR3 sequence (DNA): TGTGCCAGCAGCCAAGATCAGGCGGGAGCGCTCCCCGGGGAGCTGTTTTTT.

The rearrangement uses TRBV5-6 and TRBJ2-1, with D perhaps matching TRBD2 (5 bases). This CDR3 is built from 15 residues. Germline CDR1 is SGHDT and CDR2 is YYEEEE. V was pared by 0 bases and J by 6 bases, with 13 bases between. The CDR3 region is CASSLAWTGINEQFF. The CDR3 nucleotides are TGTGCCAGCAGCTTGGCTTGGACTGGCATCAATGAGCAGTTCTTC. Full variable domain (rest looked up from reference TRBV5-6 and TRBJ2-1): DAGVTQSPTHLIKTRGQQVTLRCSPKSGHDTVSWYQQALGQGPQFIFQYYEEEERQRGNFPDRFSGHQFPNYSSELNVNALLLGDSALYLCASSLAWTGINEQFFGPGTRLTVL.

The rearrangement links TRBV29-1 to TRBJ2-1, with TRBD1 matching 9 bases. CDR3 length equals 16 residues. After removal of 0 bases from V and 4 bases from J, the junction contained 7 bases not matched to a gene. In germline, CDR1 is SQVTM, CDR2 ANQGSEA. The CDR3 DNA is TGCAGCGTTGAAGACAGGAGGGGACAGGGATACAATGAGCAGTTCTTC. Translation gives CSVEDRRGQGYNEQFF.

This chain connects TRBV6-5 to TRBJ1-2, with D possibly matching TRBD1 (6 bases). CDR1 is MNHEY and CDR2 is SVGAGI in the germline V gene. This CDR3 has 15 residues. Trimming took 3 bases from V and 6 from J, leaving 17 bases between them. CDR3: CASSYGGEGRDGYTF. As DNA, the CDR3 is TGTGCCAGCAGTTATGGGGGCGAGGGGCGGGATGGCTACACCTTC.